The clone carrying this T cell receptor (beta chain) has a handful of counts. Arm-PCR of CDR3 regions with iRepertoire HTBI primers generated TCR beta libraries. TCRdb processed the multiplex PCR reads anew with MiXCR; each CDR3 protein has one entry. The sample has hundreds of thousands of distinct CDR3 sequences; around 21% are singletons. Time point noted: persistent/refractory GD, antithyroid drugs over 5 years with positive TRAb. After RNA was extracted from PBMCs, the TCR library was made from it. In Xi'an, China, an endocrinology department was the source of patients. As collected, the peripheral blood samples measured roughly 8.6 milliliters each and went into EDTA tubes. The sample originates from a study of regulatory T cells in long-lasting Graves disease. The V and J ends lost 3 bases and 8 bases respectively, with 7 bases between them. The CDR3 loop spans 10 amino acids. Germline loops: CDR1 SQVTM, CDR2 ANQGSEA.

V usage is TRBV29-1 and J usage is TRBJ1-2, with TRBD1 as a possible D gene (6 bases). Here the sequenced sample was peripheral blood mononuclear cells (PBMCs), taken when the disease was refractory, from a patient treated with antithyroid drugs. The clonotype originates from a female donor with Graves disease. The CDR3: CSVDGGGYTF. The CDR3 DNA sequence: TGCAGCGTTGATGGGGGCGGCTACACCTTC.